Shown below are 27 T cell receptor beta chains from a single sample sequenced in a study of graft-versus-host responses after intestinal transplantation. Responders that carried the CFSE label, 200,000 of them, were plated with 200,000 irradiated, violet-dye-labeled stimulator cells. Generated by immunoSEQ multiplex PCR, the TCRdb table keeps only in-frame clones and is missing some. The data contain about 4,900 clones, 27% of them seen just once; the ten biggest clones take up 6.5% to 8%. This material consisted of alloreactive CD8+ T cells from a mixed lymphocyte reaction culture, taken before intestinal transplant. The subset here: CFSE-low proliferating T cells sorted from approximately 6-day pre-transplant mixed lymphocyte reaction (GvH or HvG direction). These receptors came from a human patient who received an intestinal transplant.

This clone rates as medium-sized (0.01 to 0.1%). The chain is built from TRBV28 and TRBJ2-1; unclear D gene. The CDR3 has 11 residues. V lost 3 bases and J 11 bases, leaving 8 bases between the germline ends. CDR1 MDHEN and CDR2 SYDVKM come from the germline V gene. Written as DNA, the CDR3 is TGTGCCAGCAGTTTTTCCCACCAGCAGTTCTTC. Protein: CASSFSHQQFF.

The rearrangement joins TRBV11-3 to TRBJ2-1, with a tentative D call TRBD2 (6 bases). The germline V gene has CDR1 SGHNT and CDR2 YENEEA. The germline V and J ends were trimmed by 3 bases and 8 bases, with 14 bases remaining between them. The CDR3 extends over 14 amino acids. CDR3 DNA sequence: TGTGCCAGCAGCTTTAGCGGTTCGACGGATGAGCAGTTCTTC. Translated, it gives CASSFSGSTDEQFF.

V and J are TRBV30 and TRBJ1-1; D gene uncertain. This CDR3 is 13 amino acids long. V lost 3 bases, J lost 1 base, and 9 bases lay in between. The germline CDR1 and CDR2 sequences are GTSNPN and SVGIG (reference sequence). CDR3 coding DNA: TGTGCCTGGAGCACTTCCTGGAACACTGAAGCTTTCTTT. Translated, it gives CAWSTSWNTEAFF.

The chain carries TRBV5-3 and TRBJ2-7, with D maybe TRBD2 (5 bases). TRBV5-3 is placed among ORFs of uncertain function. CDR3 length: 13 residues. Trimming removed 8 bases from V and 2 bases from J, with 14 bases in between. The CDR3 here is CASSHRGPYEQYF. The CDR3 DNA reads as TGTGCCAGCAGCCACCGCGGGCCCTACGAGCAGTACTTC.

This clone was counted a few times. The chain uses TRBV4-2 and TRBJ2-7, with no clear D. The V and J ends lost 5 bases and 5 bases respectively, with 19 bases between them. CDR1 is LGHNA, CDR2 YNFKEQ, per germline. The CDR3 runs to 15 residues. The CDR3 spells CASSFRSVPLDEQYF. Here the CDR3 DNA reads TGTGCCAGCAGCTTCCGAAGTGTACCGCTTGACGAGCAGTACTTC.

The chain employs TRBV2 and TRBJ2-7; 7 positions match TRBD2. The germline CDR1 and CDR2 sequences are SNHLY and FYNNEI. Losses at the gene ends were 3 bases for V and 6 bases for J; bases not matched to a gene: 11. The CDR3 runs to 15 residues. CDR3 coding DNA: TGTGCCAGCAGTGAGCGCCTAGCGGACTTCGGCGAGCAGTACTTC. It encodes CASSERLADFGEQYF.

This clone showed up just a few times. The chain couples TRBV29-1 to TRBJ2-7; perhaps TRBD1 as D (6 bases). CDR1 and CDR2 (germline): SQVTM, ANQGSEA. The CDR3 has 13 residues. V lost 4 bases to trimming and J lost 0 bases, with 10 bases between them. CDR3 DNA sequence: TGCAGCGTTGCTAGGGACAACTCCTACGAGCAGTACTTC. It encodes CSVARDNSYEQYF.

In its sample, this clone was seen a few times. The chain carries TRBV28 and TRBJ1-1, with a weak D call TRBD1 (6 bases). With 4 bases removed from V and 0 bases from J, the gap between germline ends came to 15 bases. CDR1 is MDHEN, CDR2 SYDVKM, per germline. The CDR3 totals 16 residues. The CDR3, as DNA: TGTGCCAGCAGTTCTCGGACAGAAGGATTGAACACTGAAGCTTTCTTT. Translated, it gives CASSSRTEGLNTEAFF.

The chain joins TRBV7-6 to TRBJ1-1, with no clear D. The CDR3 length is 15 residues. In germline, CDR1 is SGHVS, CDR2 FNYEAQ. Trimming left V 1 base short and J 4 bases short, with 13 bases between. DNA of the CDR3: TGTGCCAGCAGCTTAGGGCCGGGTTGGACCACTGAAGCTTTCTTT. Translated: CASSLGPGWTTEAFF.

V gene TRBV10-3 combines with J gene TRBJ2-7; 9 bases map to TRBD1. V dropped 10 bases and J dropped 4; count of bases not matched to a gene: 11. The germline V gene has CDR1 ENHRY and CDR2 SYGVKD. The CDR3 totals 14 residues. The CDR3 DNA reads as TGTGCCAGCAGCCACGGGACAGGGAGGTACGAGCAGTACTTC. Protein product: CASSHGTGRYEQYF.

This clone occurred a few times. V usage is TRBV4-3 and J usage is TRBJ2-1; D is undetermined. Trimming cost V 1 base and J 6 bases, with 7 bases left between them. The germline gives CDR1 LGHNA, CDR2 YSLEER. There are 13 residues in the CDR3. In DNA form, the CDR3 reads TGCGCCAGCAGCCAAGGGCTTGCCAATGAGCAGTTCTTC. This translates into CASSQGLANEQFF.

This clone was seen a few times. The chain joins TRBV5-4 to TRBJ2-7, with 7 positions matching TRBD2. J lost 3 bases, V lost 5 bases, and 5 bases had no gene match. The CDR3 is 13 amino acids. Germline V gene lookup returns CDR1 SGHNT and CDR2 YYREEE (reference sequence). CDR3 DNA: TGTGCCAGCAGGAGCGGGAATCACTACGAGCAGTACTTC. Amino acid sequence: CASRSGNHYEQYF.

The chain combines TRBV5-1 with TRBJ1-1, with 9 nucleotides matching TRBD1. The CDR3 contains 14 residues. The germline V gene has CDR1 SGHRS and CDR2 YFSETQ. The junction had 7 bases not matched to a gene; V was cut back by 2 bases and J by 8 bases. The CDR3 sequence is CASSLGTGLTEAFF. The CDR3 DNA reads as TGCGCCAGCAGCTTAGGGACAGGGTTAACCGAAGCTTTCTTT.

In this sample, this clone turned up a few times. The rearrangement links TRBV6-6 to TRBJ2-1; 7 bases align to TRBD2. With 3 bases clipped from V and 10 bases from J, the junction kept 6 bases outside the gene matches. There are 13 residues in the CDR3. Looked up from germline, CDR1 is MNHNY and CDR2 is SVGAGI (reference sequence). This CDR3 is CASSYGALAEQFF. Written as DNA, the CDR3 is TGTGCCAGCAGTTATGGGGCACTAGCGGAGCAGTTCTTC.

This clone has more than one count but fewer than ten. This chain links TRBV5-5 with TRBJ1-1; 8 positions agree with TRBD1. V shed 4 bases, J shed 0 bases, and the junction held 11 bases outside the gene matches. Germline lookup yields CDR1 SGHKS and CDR2 YYEKEE (reference sequence). This CDR3 is 17 amino acids long. This CDR3 reads CASSQEQGVLLNTEAFF. CDR3 sequence (DNA): TGTGCCAGCAGCCAGGAACAGGGGGTCTTATTGAACACTGAAGCTTTCTTT.

The rearrangement uses TRBV7-9 and TRBJ1-6, with D perhaps TRBD1 (5 bases). CDR1 is SEHNR and CDR2 is FQNEAQ in the germline V gene (reference sequence). CDR3 length equals 18 residues. Trimming left V 1 base short and J 0 bases short, with 13 bases between. The CDR3 is CASSLEGQFSSYNSPLHF. The CDR3 nucleotides read TGTGCCAGCAGCTTAGAAGGACAATTCAGCTCCTATAATTCACCCCTCCACTTT. Supplemented by reference TRBV7-9 and TRBJ1-6, the full variable domain reads DTGVSQNPRHKITKRGQNVTFRCDPISEHNRLYWYRQTLGQGPEFLTYFQNEAQLEKSRLLSDRFSAERPKGSFSTLEIQRTEQGDSAMYLCASSLEGQFSSYNSPLHFGNGTRLTVT.

This clone was counted only a few times. The chain couples TRBV4-1 to TRBJ2-1, with 13 nucleotides matching TRBD2. Germline-derived CDR1 and CDR2 are MGHRA and YSYEKL. The trim removed 2 bases at V and 8 bases at J, leaving 9 bases unmatched. The CDR3 extends over 17 amino acids. The CDR3 is CASSQYSGTSGMDEQFF. The CDR3 DNA reads as TGCGCCAGCAGCCAATACTCCGGGACTAGCGGGATGGATGAGCAGTTCTTC.

This clone is deemed medium-sized (0.01 to 0.1%). This chain links TRBV5-1 with TRBJ2-3, with TRBD2 identical over 8 bases. V lost 3 bases, J lost 4 bases, and 4 bases stayed unmatched. The CDR3 spans 14 residues. Germline V lookup: CDR1 SGHRS, CDR2 YFSETQ. The DNA of the CDR3 is TGCGCCAGCAGCTACGAGCGGGAGCCAGATACGCAGTATTTT. It translates to CASSYEREPDTQYF. Combining the CDR3 with reference TRBV5-1 and TRBJ2-3 gives the whole variable domain KAGVTQTPRYLIKTRGQQVTLSCSPISGHRSVSWYQQTPGQGLQFLFEYFSETQRNKGNFPGRFSGRQFSNSRSEMNVSTLELGDSALYLCASSYEREPDTQYFGPGTRLTVL.

This clone was detected a few times. The J gene is TRBJ2-5, the V gene TRBV23-1, with D unclear. TRBV23-1 is recorded as an ORF, its role being uncertain. The CDR3 is made up of 10 amino acids. Trimming left V 8 bases short and J 14 bases short, with 15 bases between. The chain's CDR3 is CASPRASKYF. CDR3 sequence (DNA): TGCGCCAGCCCCCGAGCCTCTAAATACTTC.

Turning to this clone: A much larger clone is a single base away; this may be a read error. The chain employs TRBV4-2 and TRBJ1-2, with a possible D match to TRBD1 (6 bases). The CDR3 is made up of 13 amino acids. Trimming removed 5 bases from V and 7 bases from J, with 14 bases in between. Germline CDR1 is LGHNA and CDR2 is YNFKEQ. The CDR3 DNA reads as TGTGCCAGCAGCTTGGTGGGGGGCGGTGGCTACACCTTC. Encoded protein: CASSLVGGGGYTF.

The CDR3 coding sequence is TGCGCCAGCAGTGAACTAGCCCCCACAGATACGCAGTATTTT. The encoded protein is CASSELAPTDTQYF. The chain links TRBV10-2 to TRBJ2-3; a weak D match, TRBD2 (6 bases). Germline CDR1 WSHSY, CDR2 SAAADI. CDR3 length: 14 amino acids. The V end was cut by 3 bases, the J end by 2 bases, with 9 bases between.

This clone was observed a few times. The chain employs TRBV6-9 and TRBJ2-7, with a tentative D call TRBD2 (5 bases). The CDR3 loop spans 13 amino acids. Germline V gene data show CDR1 as MNHGY and CDR2 as SVAAGI. Trimming removed 3 bases at V and 5 bases at J, with 11 bases between. CDR3: CASSYSSGNEQYF. CDR3 in DNA: TGTGCCAGCAGTTACTCATCGGGGAACGAGCAGTACTTC.

Concerning this clone itself: A much larger clone differs from this one at a single base, so this may be a read error. The rearrangement uses TRBV30 and TRBJ1-5; D is perhaps TRBD1 (5 bases). Germline CDR1 reads GTSNPN; CDR2 reads SVGIG (reference sequence). This CDR3 is 16 amino acids long. CDR3: CAWSVTGGMSNHPQHF. As DNA, the CDR3 is TGTGCCTGGAGTGTAACGGGGGGGATGAGCAATCATCCCCAGCATTTT.

The gene calls are TRBV9 and TRBJ2-3; D is perhaps TRBD2 (6 bases). The CDR3 sequence is 15 residues long. V was clipped by 0 bases and J by 2 bases, with 10 bases between them. Germline CDR1 is SGDLS and CDR2 is YYNGEE. The DNA for the CDR3 is TGTGCCAGCAGCGTAGAAGCGGGCGCCACAGATACGCAGTATTTT. Translating gives CASSVEAGATDTQYF.

By frequency in the sample, this clone is large. The chain uses TRBV28 and TRBJ2-7, with 9 bases identical to TRBD1. The ends lost 6 bases at V and 1 base at J; junction bases unmatched: 4. Germline V gives CDR1 MDHEN, CDR2 SYDVKM. The CDR3 runs 14 residues. DNA of the CDR3: TGTGCCAGCAGGTCCGGGACAGGGTCCTACGAGCAGTACTTC. Its translation is CASRSGTGSYEQYF.

In its sample, this clone was seen a few times. The chain uses TRBV13 and TRBJ2-5, with D possibly matching TRBD1 (7 bases). CDR1 is PRHDT, CDR2 FYEKMQ, per germline (reference sequence). The V gene lost 5 bases and the J gene lost 4 bases, with 23 bases spanning the gap. The length of the CDR3 is 17 residues. The CDR3 nucleotides read TGTGCCAGCAGCCTCAGGGGGGTTGGCAGCCCAATAGAGACCCAGTACTTC. Residues: CASSLRGVGSPIETQYF.

This clone was seen only a few times. V usage is TRBV4-1 and J usage is TRBJ2-7, with D unresolved. In germline, CDR1 is MGHRA, CDR2 YSYEKL. The CDR3 sequence is 12 residues long. Trimming removed 4 bases from V and 6 bases from J, with 10 bases in between. This chain's CDR3 is CASSRGVTEQYF. The CDR3 DNA follows: TGCGCCAGCAGCCGCGGAGTCACCGAGCAGTACTTC.